This T cell receptor beta chain was identified during a study of blood T cell repertoires in COVID-19. Study information: Material from acute and convalescent COVID-19 was sourced from the United States, Italy and Spain.

Sequenced by immunoSEQ multiplex PCR; TCRdb stores in-frame clones only, minus some. The sample yields about 240,000 clones, 75% to 90% seen once. Allocation to cohorts depended on clinical history reported by the participants. Germline V CDR1 and CDR2: MDHEN, SYDVKM. The V and J ends lost 7 bases and 5 bases respectively, with 12 bases between them. CDR3 length: 13 residues. The chain recombines TRBV28 with TRBJ2-1, with no clear D. The receptor was derived from a woman aged 25-40 years who had recovered from COVID-19. The sequencing sample was made of PBMCs or T cells enriched from blood (not recorded which). CDR3 amino acids: CASTPGPNNEQFF. For the CDR3, the DNA is TGTGCCAGCACCCCGGGTCCGAACAATGAGCAGTTCTTC.